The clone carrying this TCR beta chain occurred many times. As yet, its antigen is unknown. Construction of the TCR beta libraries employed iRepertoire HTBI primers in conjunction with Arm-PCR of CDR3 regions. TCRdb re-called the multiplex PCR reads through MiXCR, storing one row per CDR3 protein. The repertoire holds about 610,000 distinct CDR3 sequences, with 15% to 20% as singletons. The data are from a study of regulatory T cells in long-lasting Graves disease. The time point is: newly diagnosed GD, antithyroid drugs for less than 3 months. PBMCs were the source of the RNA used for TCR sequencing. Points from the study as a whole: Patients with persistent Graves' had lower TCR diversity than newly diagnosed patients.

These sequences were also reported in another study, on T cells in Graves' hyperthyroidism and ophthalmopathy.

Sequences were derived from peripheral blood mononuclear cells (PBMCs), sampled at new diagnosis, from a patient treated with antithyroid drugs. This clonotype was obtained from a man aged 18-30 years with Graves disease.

This chain's CDR3 is CAISESGTVNEQFF. As DNA, the CDR3 is TGTGCCATCAGTGAGTCCGGGACTGTTAATGAGCAGTTCTTC. V is TRBV10-3 and J is TRBJ2-1; a weak D match, TRBD2 (6 bases). Trimming removed 0 bases at V and 7 bases at J, with 10 bases between. Looked up from germline, CDR1 is ENHRY and CDR2 is SYGVKD. CDR3 length equals 14 residues.